This entry lists 19 T cell receptor beta chains sequenced from one sample in a study of beta chain features in type 1 diabetes. What was sequenced were expressed TCRB transcripts, since all of the isolated RNA had been reverse transcribed. Clones were read by immunoSEQ multiplex PCR, and TCRdb kept only the in-frame ones, dropping some. The sample includes 600,000 to 650,000 clones, roughly 16% of them seen just once. The sequenced sample was naive CD4+ T cells from blood. All receptors derive from a man aged 18 to 35 in good health.

The rearrangement joins TRBV7-6 to TRBJ2-3; D perhaps matches TRBD2 (6 bases). CDR1 and CDR2 from the germline V gene are SGHVS and FNYEAQ. The CDR3 sequence is 15 residues long. Trimming removed 4 bases at V and 7 bases at J, with 18 bases between. The CDR3 region is CASSSRGGGEYTQYF. The CDR3 DNA follows: TGTGCCAGCAGCTCCCGTGGTGGCGGGGAATATACGCAGTATTTT.

The table lists this clone with a few counts. The V and J genes are TRBV30 and TRBJ1-1, with a weak D call TRBD1 (5 bases). Trimming pared 1 base from V and 4 bases from J, leaving 10 bases between. Germline values: CDR1 GTSNPN, CDR2 SVGIG (reference sequence). This CDR3 comprises 13 residues. The CDR3 is CAWSADRFTEAFF. In DNA form, the CDR3 reads TGTGCCTGGAGTGCCGACAGATTCACTGAAGCTTTCTTT.

The CDR3 region has the DNA TGCGCCAGCAGCCAACTGGACAGGGCGTCCTACGAGCAGTACTTC. Amino acids: CASSQLDRASYEQYF. The chain is built from TRBV4-3 and TRBJ2-7, with TRBD1 identical over 8 bases. Trimming removed 2 bases from V and 1 base from J; junction bases left unmatched: 4. This CDR3 has 15 amino acids. CDR1 and CDR2 (germline): LGHNA, YSLEER.

The chain uses TRBV5-1 and TRBJ2-7; 11 positions match TRBD1. Germline V gives CDR1 SGHRS, CDR2 YFSETQ. This CDR3 comprises 14 residues. Trimming removed 7 bases from V and 3 bases from J; junction bases left unmatched: 6. CDR3 amino acids: CASGGTGGSYEQYF. The DNA of the CDR3 is TGCGCCAGCGGCGGGACAGGGGGAAGCTACGAGCAGTACTTC. The variable domain in full, with the rest retrieved from reference TRBV5-1 and TRBJ2-7, is KAGVTQTPRYLIKTRGQQVTLSCSPISGHRSVSWYQQTPGQGLQFLFEYFSETQRNKGNFPGRFSGRQFSNSRSEMNVSTLELGDSALYLCASGGTGGSYEQYFGPGTRLTVT.

This clone was seen a handful of times. The chain is built from TRBV7-9 and TRBJ1-2; the D is unclear. V lost 3 bases and J lost 2, with 7 bases in between. CDR1 SEHNR and CDR2 FQNEAQ come from the germline V gene (reference sequence). The CDR3 is 13 amino acids. The CDR3 DNA is TGTGCCAGCAGCTTTCAGCCGAACTATGGCTACACCTTC. It translates to CASSFQPNYGYTF.

The V and J genes are TRBV11-2 and TRBJ2-7; tentatively, D is TRBD1 (5 bases). V lost 3 bases to trimming and J lost 4 bases, with 7 bases between them. Germline CDR1 reads SGHAT; CDR2 reads FQNNGV. CDR3 length: 12 amino acids. CDR3 in DNA: TGTGCCAGCAGCTTCGGACATTACGAGCAGTACTTC. Its translation: CASSFGHYEQYF.

In its sample, this clone was seen a few times. V gene TRBV4-3 combines with J gene TRBJ2-3; D is uncertain. This CDR3 spans 15 amino acids. The germline gives CDR1 LGHNA, CDR2 YSLEER. Trimming stripped 0 bases from V and 5 bases from J, with 12 bases between. The CDR3 nucleotides read TGCGCCAGCAGCCAAGATCTAGTAAGTGGAGATACGCAGTATTTT. As protein: CASSQDLVSGDTQYF.

The chain links TRBV2 to TRBJ2-5, with TRBD2 as a possible D gene (6 bases). Trimming stripped 1 base from V and 9 bases from J, with 15 bases between. From germline, CDR1 is SNHLY and CDR2 FYNNEI. The CDR3 is made up of 14 amino acids. CDR3 DNA sequence: TGTGCCAGCAGTGAAGAGAGTGCGGGAAAACCCCAGTACTTC. Its protein product is CASSEESAGKPQYF.

The chain joins TRBV7-2 to TRBJ2-3; 7 bases match TRBD2. Germline loops: CDR1 SGHTA, CDR2 FQGNSA. V shed 0 bases, J shed 6 bases, and the junction held 12 bases outside the gene matches. The CDR3 consists of 17 residues. Here the CDR3 DNA reads TGTGCCAGCAGCTTAGCGGGGAGGGGAAGCGGGGCTGATACGCAGTATTTT. Its protein product is CASSLAGRGSGADTQYF.

V is TRBV10-3 and J is TRBJ2-1; 10 nucleotides agree with TRBD1. Germline trimming cut 2 bases from V and 7 bases from J; bases unmatched to any gene: 8. CDR3 length: 16 residues. Germline V CDR1 and CDR2: ENHRY, SYGVKD. The CDR3 protein is CAISERTGGLWNEQFF. Here the CDR3 DNA reads TGTGCCATCAGTGAGCGGACAGGGGGGTTGTGGAATGAGCAGTTCTTC.

The chain joins TRBV6-1 to TRBJ2-7, with D unclear. Trimming pared 1 base from V and 2 bases from J, leaving 9 bases between. Germline assignment: CDR1 MNHNS and CDR2 SASEGT. The CDR3 extends over 14 amino acids. For the CDR3, the DNA is TGTGCCAGCAGTGAAGATGGCAGAGCCTACGAGCAGTACTTC. Translation: CASSEDGRAYEQYF.

The chain carries TRBV5-1 and TRBJ2-3, with 8 bases aligning to TRBD2. Per the germline V gene, CDR1 is SGHRS and CDR2 is YFSETQ. Trimming removed 4 bases from V and 2 bases from J; junction bases left unmatched: 6. This CDR3 comprises 15 residues. In DNA, the CDR3 is TGCGCCAGCAGCCCCTTAGCGGGATCCACAGATACGCAGTATTTT. It encodes CASSPLAGSTDTQYF.

This clone showed up just a few times. The gene calls are TRBV6-1 and TRBJ2-3; 10 bases are shared with TRBD2. The CDR3 has 15 residues. The trim removed 7 bases at V and 1 base at J, leaving 5 bases unmatched. Germline loops: CDR1 MNHNS, CDR2 SASEGT. Here the CDR3 reads CASTSGSAGTDTQYF. CDR3 DNA sequence: TGTGCCAGCACTAGCGGGAGTGCTGGCACAGATACGCAGTATTTT.

This clone turned up a few times. The same CDR3 is also encoded by other DNA sequences in this sample. The chain combines TRBV7-9 with TRBJ1-1; tentative D call: TRBD1 (5 bases). Germline V lookup: CDR1 SEHNR, CDR2 FQNEAQ (reference sequence). The V end lost 4 bases, the J end lost 1 base, and 7 bases lay between the germline ends. There are 13 residues in the CDR3. The chain's CDR3 is CASSSGGNTEAFF. CDR3 DNA: TGTGCCAGCAGCTCGGGGGGGAACACTGAAGCTTTCTTT.

A few counts support this clone. This chain connects TRBV15 to TRBJ1-2, with D uncertain. This CDR3 is built from 15 residues. V was shortened by 0 bases and J by 8 bases, with 16 bases between the two germline ends. CDR1 and CDR2 (germline): LNHNV, YYDKDF (reference sequence). The CDR3 here is CATSRDFGVQGGYTF. The DNA for the CDR3 is TGTGCCACCAGCAGAGATTTCGGCGTTCAAGGCGGCTACACCTTC.

This clone was detected a few times. The chain uses TRBV19 and TRBJ1-2, with D unclear. The CDR3 spans 15 residues. The germline CDR1 and CDR2 sequences are LNHDA and SQIVND (reference sequence). V was shortened by 5 bases and J by 3 bases, with 16 bases between the two germline ends. CDR3 sequence: CASSSLRDGHYGYTF. The CDR3 bases are TGTGCCAGTAGTTCACTACGCGACGGACACTATGGCTACACCTTC.

The chain couples TRBV7-9 to TRBJ2-7, with a tentative D call TRBD2 (7 bases). Trimming shortened V by 5 bases and J by 2 bases, and 13 bases separated the two germline ends. Germline V lookup: CDR1 SEHNR, CDR2 FQNEAQ (reference sequence). The CDR3 sequence is 14 residues long. CDR3 DNA: TGTGCCAGCAGCCCCGGGGGGCCGCCCTACGAGCAGTACTTC. It codes for CASSPGGPPYEQYF.

In its sample, this clone was seen a few times. The gene calls are TRBV10-3 and TRBJ2-2, with D perhaps TRBD1 or TRBD2 (5 bases each). The CDR3 is made up of 16 amino acids. Trimming pared 7 bases from V and 2 bases from J, leaving 17 bases between. Germline V gene lookup returns CDR1 ENHRY and CDR2 SYGVKD. CDR3 amino acids: CAINPSWGLNTGELFF. The CDR3 bases are TGTGCCATCAACCCCTCTTGGGGGTTAAACACCGGGGAGCTGTTTTTT.

The V and J genes are TRBV7-2 and TRBJ2-5; D unclear. Germline loops: CDR1 SGHTA, CDR2 FQGNSA. The CDR3 covers 12 residues. V was pared by 3 bases and J by 4 bases, with 6 bases between. The CDR3 sequence is CASSFLTETQYF. As DNA, the CDR3 is TGTGCCAGCAGCTTCCTAACAGAGACCCAGTACTTC.